This TCR beta chain was captured by sequencing in a study of blood T cell repertoires in COVID-19. Study-wide background: The cDNA or gDNA used as material had been derived from T cells, B-cell-depleted T cells, or PBMCs.

Germline V CDR1 and CDR2: SGDLS, YYNGEE. CDR3 length: 15 amino acids. Trimming took 0 bases from V and 2 from J, leaving 8 bases between them. Using immunoSEQ multiplex PCR, the repertoire was profiled, and TCRdb retains in-frame clones only, with some absent. The sample includes 250,000 to 400,000 clones, 85% of them seen just once. In terms of age and location, participants ranged from roughly 18 to 95 years and lived in about two dozen US areas. Participant-reported clinical history was the basis for cohort assignment. During the 2 weeks before they entered the study, exposed participants had met someone with a PCR-confirmed or clinician-diagnosed COVID-19 case.

Sequenced material: PBMCs or T cells enriched from blood (not recorded which). The sequence derives from a woman in her twenties or thirties who had been exposed to COVID-19. The chain recombines TRBV9 with TRBJ2-2, with D perhaps matching TRBD1 (5 bases). The CDR3 DNA follows: TGTGCCAGCAGCGTAGGACAGTCCAACACCGGGGAGCTGTTTTTT. Protein: CASSVGQSNTGELFF.